Presented here are 5 T cell receptor beta chains from one specimen sequenced in a study of cytomegalovirus exposure and HLA in healthy donors. Primers for the PCR totalled 60 Vbeta and 13 Jbeta. Sequenced by immunoSEQ multiplex PCR; TCRdb stores in-frame clones only, minus some. The table includes around 100,000 clones, 79% detected once. Sequencing input: PBMCs. The receptor source for this set is a woman between 18 and 29 years old in good health and CMV-seropositive.

As for this clone: At one of its ends the junction is not consistent with the germline gene, which may arise from a read error. The chain carries TRBV7-9 and TRBJ1-1; D might be TRBD1 (5 bases). The germline V gene has CDR1 SEHNR and CDR2 FQNEAQ (reference sequence). The CDR3 runs 16 residues. The CDR3 DNA follows: TGTTCCAGCAGCTTAGAGAAACCCAGGGTTAACACTGAAGCTTTCTTT. The encoded protein is CSSSLEKPRVNTEAFF. Full variable domain (outside the CDR3, taken from reference TRBV7-9 and TRBJ1-1): DTGVSQNPRHKITKRGQNVTFRCDPISEHNRLYWYRQTLGQGPEFLTYFQNEAQLEKSRLLSDRFSAERPKGSFSTLEIQRTEQGDSAMYLCSSSLEKPRVNTEAFFGQGTRLTVV.

CDR3 DNA: TGTGCCAGCAGCTTACGATTTCGGGGAACCGGGGAGCTGTTTTTT. Its translation is CASSLRFRGTGELFF. This chain uses TRBV11-2 with TRBJ2-2; D is perhaps TRBD2 (5 bases). Trimming stripped 2 bases from V and 5 bases from J, with 12 bases between. Germline V gene lookup returns CDR1 SGHAT and CDR2 FQNNGV. The length of the CDR3 is 15 residues.

The rearrangement uses TRBV19 and TRBJ1-5; D remains unclear. The CDR3 length is 13 residues. Per the germline V gene, CDR1 is LNHDA and CDR2 is SQIVND (reference sequence). Trimming took 6 bases from V and 5 from J, leaving 11 bases between them. CDR3 sequence: CASSPYPHQPQHF. The CDR3 DNA follows: TGTGCCAGTAGCCCGTATCCCCATCAGCCCCAGCATTTT.

This clone was observed a handful of times. This rearrangement joins TRBV4-1 to TRBJ2-2, with 10 nucleotides matching TRBD2. This CDR3 has 17 residues. Per the germline V gene, CDR1 is MGHRA and CDR2 is YSYEKL. The J segment lost 7 bases and the V segment lost 4 bases, leaving 12 bases of the junction unmatched. CDR3 nucleotide sequence: TGCGCCAGCAGCCTAAGCGGGAGGGCCCGTAGAAACGGGGAGCTGTTTTTT. Protein: CASSLSGRARRNGELFF.

In DNA form, the CDR3 reads TGTGCCAGCAGCTTAGACAGGGACCCGCAGACCCAGTACTTC. Protein sequence: CASSLDRDPQTQYF. The chain recombines TRBV7-3 with TRBJ2-5, with TRBD1 matching over 7 bases. The CDR3 is made up of 14 amino acids. The trim removed 2 bases at V and 6 bases at J, leaving 6 bases unmatched. Germline V gene sequence: CDR1 SGHTA, CDR2 FQGTGA.